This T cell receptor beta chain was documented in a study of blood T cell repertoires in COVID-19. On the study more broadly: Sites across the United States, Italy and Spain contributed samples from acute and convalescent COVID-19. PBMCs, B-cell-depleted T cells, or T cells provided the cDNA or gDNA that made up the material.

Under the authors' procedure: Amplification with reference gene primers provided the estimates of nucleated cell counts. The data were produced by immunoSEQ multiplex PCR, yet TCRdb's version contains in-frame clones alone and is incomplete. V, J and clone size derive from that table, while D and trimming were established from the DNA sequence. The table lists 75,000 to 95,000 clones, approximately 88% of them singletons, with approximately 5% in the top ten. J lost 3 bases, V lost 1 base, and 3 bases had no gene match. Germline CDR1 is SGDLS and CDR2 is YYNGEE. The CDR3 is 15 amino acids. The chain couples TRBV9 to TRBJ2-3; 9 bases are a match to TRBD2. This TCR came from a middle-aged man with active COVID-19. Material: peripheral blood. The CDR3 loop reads CASSVTLAGTDTQYF. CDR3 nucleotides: TGTGCCAGCAGCGTAACGCTAGCGGGAACAGATACGCAGTATTTT.